This T cell receptor beta chain originates from a study of OX40 agonist ivuxolimab in advanced cancers. Study results and caveats: It was not determined which antigens were specifically recognized by the peripheral T cells that had undergone clonal expansion.

The repertoire was sequenced with immunoSEQ multiplex PCR; TCRdb's copy has only in-frame clones and lacks some. The sample has more than 50,000 clones, roughly 73% seen once. The CDR3 totals 15 residues. V was cut by 1 base and J by 4 bases, with 10 bases left in between. Germline assignment: CDR1 SGHVS and CDR2 FNYEAQ. Note on this clone: Antigen: not known.

J is TRBJ2-2 and V is TRBV7-6; perhaps TRBD1 as D (6 bases). The sequence derives from an adult with an advanced solid tumor such as melanoma, head and neck, liver or kidney cancer. The sample here was CD4+ or CD8+ T cells sorted from blood, taken in a trial of the OX40 agonist ivuxolimab. CDR3 in amino acids: CASSLEQGGTGELFF. CDR3 coding DNA: TGTGCCAGCAGCTTAGAACAGGGTGGCACCGGGGAGCTGTTTTTT.